This entry lists 8 T cell receptor beta chains sequenced from one sample in a study of cytomegalovirus exposure and HLA in healthy donors. The study ran its PCR with 60 Vbeta and 13 Jbeta primers. This table comes from immunoSEQ multiplex PCR, and its TCRdb copy is limited to in-frame clones, with some not included. The table has more than 150,000 clones, 70% to 80% seen once. Sequencing was performed on PBMCs. The receptors stem from a man aged 18-30 years in good health and CMV-seronegative.

The J gene is TRBJ2-1, the V gene TRBV4-2, with 10 nucleotides matching TRBD1. CDR3 size: 17 residues. In germline, CDR1 is LGHNA, CDR2 YNFKEQ. J was trimmed by 10 bases and V by 0 bases; bases with no gene match: 12. CDR3 in amino acids: CASSQDQLADRGREQFF. DNA for the CDR3: TGTGCCAGCAGCCAAGATCAACTAGCGGACAGGGGGAGGGAGCAGTTCTTC.

The rearrangement links TRBV19 to TRBJ1-4; tentatively, D is TRBD1 (5 bases). The germline gives CDR1 LNHDA, CDR2 SQIVND (reference sequence). The CDR3 contains 14 residues. The ends were cut back, 6 bases at V and 6 bases at J, with 14 bases in the middle. CDR3 region: CASRVGTSDEKLFF. CDR3 bases: TGTGCCAGTAGGGTGGGGACTAGCGATGAAAAACTGTTTTTT.

The V gene is TRBV27, the J gene TRBJ2-7, with 9 bases identical to TRBD1. V shed 0 bases and J 6 bases; nucleotides not matched to a gene: 6. This CDR3 is 15 amino acids long. Germline CDR1 reads MNHEY; CDR2 reads SMNVEV (reference sequence). CDR3: CASSLSGQGLGEQYF. The CDR3 DNA is TGTGCCAGCAGTTTATCGGGACAGGGTCTGGGCGAGCAGTACTTC.

J is TRBJ1-4 and V is TRBV7-9; D is possibly TRBD1 (6 bases). The germline gives CDR1 SEHNR, CDR2 FQNEAQ (reference sequence). V lost 7 bases, J lost 4 bases, and 13 bases lay in between. CDR3 length: 14 amino acids. The CDR3 protein is CASTQARGNEKLFF. The DNA of the CDR3 is TGTGCCAGCACCCAAGCCAGGGGTAATGAAAAACTGTTTTTT.

This CDR3 is CASSPNPGHYAYEQYF. For the CDR3, the DNA is TGTGCCAGCAGCCCCAACCCGGGACATTATGCCTACGAGCAGTACTTC. V is TRBV9 and J is TRBJ2-7; the D gene is possibly TRBD1 (6 bases). The CDR3 covers 16 residues. The germline gives CDR1 SGDLS, CDR2 YYNGEE. Trimming left V 4 bases short and J 2 bases short, with 19 bases between. The full variable domain, with the rest looked up from reference TRBV9 and TRBJ2-7, is DSGVTQTPKHLITATGQRVTLRCSPRSGDLSVYWYQQSLDQGLQFLIQYYNGEERAKGNILERFSAQQFPDLHSELNLSSLELGDSALYFCASSPNPGHYAYEQYFGPGTRLTVT.

The table lists this clone with a few counts. This chain links TRBV29-1 with TRBJ1-2; D gene uncertain. V was cut by 7 bases and J by 1 base, with 10 bases left in between. CDR1 is SQVTM, CDR2 ANQGSEA, per germline. The CDR3 length is 12 residues. This CDR3 reads CSAGSHNYGYTF. The CDR3 nucleotides read TGCAGCGCCGGGTCTCATAACTATGGCTACACCTTC.

The chain employs TRBV7-8 and TRBJ2-7, with TRBD2 identical over 7 bases. The germline CDR1 and CDR2 sequences are SGHVS and FQNEAQ. V lost 5 bases to trimming and J lost 9 bases; unmatched junction nucleotides: 7. This CDR3 comprises 12 residues. In DNA form, the CDR3 reads TGTGCCAGCAGCCCGCGGGGGTTGGGGCAGTACTTC. Translated: CASSPRGLGQYF.

This clone was detected a few times. The chain couples TRBV27 to TRBJ2-7; 13 positions agree with TRBD2. V gave up 4 bases and J gave up 7 bases; unmatched junction bases: 7. The V gene's germline CDR1 is MNHEY and CDR2 SMNVEV (reference sequence). The CDR3 totals 15 residues. The CDR3, as DNA: TGTGCCAGCAGTTCCGGGACTAGCGGGGCCCAAGAGCAGTACTTC. This encodes CASSSGTSGAQEQYF.